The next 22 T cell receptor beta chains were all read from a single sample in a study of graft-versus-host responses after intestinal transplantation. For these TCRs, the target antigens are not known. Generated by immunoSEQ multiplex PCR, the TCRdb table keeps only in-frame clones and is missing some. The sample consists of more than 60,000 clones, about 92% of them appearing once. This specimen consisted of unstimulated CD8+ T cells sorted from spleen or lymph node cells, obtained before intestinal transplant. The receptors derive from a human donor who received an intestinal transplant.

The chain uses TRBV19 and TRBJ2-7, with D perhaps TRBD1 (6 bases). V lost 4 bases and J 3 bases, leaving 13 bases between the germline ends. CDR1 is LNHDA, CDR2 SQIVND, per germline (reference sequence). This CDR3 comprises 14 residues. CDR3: CASSKPGTHYEQYF. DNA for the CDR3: TGTGCCAGTAGTAAACCCGGGACACACTACGAGCAGTACTTC.

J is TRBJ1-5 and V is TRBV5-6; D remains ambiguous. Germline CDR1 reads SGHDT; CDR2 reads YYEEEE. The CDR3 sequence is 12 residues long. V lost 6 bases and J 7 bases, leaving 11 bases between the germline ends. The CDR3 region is CASTVFGQPQHF. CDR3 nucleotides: TGTGCCAGCACGGTTTTCGGGCAGCCCCAGCATTTT.

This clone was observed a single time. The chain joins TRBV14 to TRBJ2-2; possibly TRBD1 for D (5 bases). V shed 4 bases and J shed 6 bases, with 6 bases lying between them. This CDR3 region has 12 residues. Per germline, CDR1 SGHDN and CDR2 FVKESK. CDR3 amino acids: CASSPRAGELFF. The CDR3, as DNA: TGTGCCAGCAGCCCCAGGGCCGGGGAGCTGTTTTTT.

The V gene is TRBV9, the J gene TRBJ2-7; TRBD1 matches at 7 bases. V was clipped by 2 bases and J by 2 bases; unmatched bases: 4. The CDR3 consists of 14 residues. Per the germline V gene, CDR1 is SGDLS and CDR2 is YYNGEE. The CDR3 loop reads CASSVGDSTYEQYF. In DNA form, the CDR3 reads TGTGCCAGCAGCGTTGGGGACAGCACCTACGAGCAGTACTTC.

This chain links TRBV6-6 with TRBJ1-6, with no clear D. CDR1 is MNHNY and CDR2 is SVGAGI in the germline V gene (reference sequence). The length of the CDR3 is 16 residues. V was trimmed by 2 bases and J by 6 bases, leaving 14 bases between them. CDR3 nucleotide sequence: TGTGCCAGCAGTTACGTTCCGCCCGGGTCTAATTCACCCCTCCACTTT. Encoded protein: CASSYVPPGSNSPLHF.

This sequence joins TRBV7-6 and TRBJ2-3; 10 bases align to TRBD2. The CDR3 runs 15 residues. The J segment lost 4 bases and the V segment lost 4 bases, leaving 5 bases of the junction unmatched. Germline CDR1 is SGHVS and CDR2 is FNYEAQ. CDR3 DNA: TGTGCCAGCAGCTCAAGCGGGGGGGCGGCAGATACGCAGTATTTT. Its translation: CASSSSGGAADTQYF.

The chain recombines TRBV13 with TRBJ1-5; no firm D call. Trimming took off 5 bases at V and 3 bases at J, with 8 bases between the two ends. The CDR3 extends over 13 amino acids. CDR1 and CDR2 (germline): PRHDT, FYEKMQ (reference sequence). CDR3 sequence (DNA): TGTGCCAGCAGCGCGGGTGACAATCAGCCCCAGCATTTT. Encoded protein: CASSAGDNQPQHF.

The CDR3 loop reads CASSLTGTISGNTIYF. CDR3 DNA sequence: TGTGCCAGCAGCTTGACAGGAACTATCTCTGGAAACACCATATATTTT. The V call is TRBV7-9, the J call TRBJ1-3, with a weak D call TRBD1 (6 bases). Trimming cost V 3 bases and J 0 bases, with 12 bases left between them. The CDR3 consists of 16 residues. Germline V gene lookup returns CDR1 SEHNR and CDR2 FQNEAQ (reference sequence).

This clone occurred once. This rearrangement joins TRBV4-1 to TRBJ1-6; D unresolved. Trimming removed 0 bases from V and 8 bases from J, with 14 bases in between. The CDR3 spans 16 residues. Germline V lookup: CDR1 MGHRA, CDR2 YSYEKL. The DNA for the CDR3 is TGCGCCAGCAGCCAAGACGGCGTCATCGGGGATTCACCCCTCCACTTT. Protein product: CASSQDGVIGDSPLHF.

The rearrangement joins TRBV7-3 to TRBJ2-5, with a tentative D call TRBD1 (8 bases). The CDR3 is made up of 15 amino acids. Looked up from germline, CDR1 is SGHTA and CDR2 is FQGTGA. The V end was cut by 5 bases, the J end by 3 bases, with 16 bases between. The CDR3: CASSLQGGWEETQYF. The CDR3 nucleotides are TGTGCCAGCAGCCTACAGGGGGGGTGGGAAGAGACCCAGTACTTC.

CDR3 coding DNA: TGTGCCAGCAGCCTGGCGGGGACCGGGGAGCTGTTTTTT. Encoded protein: CASSLAGTGELFF. The chain is built from TRBV5-6 and TRBJ2-2; D may be TRBD2 (6 bases). Germline V gives CDR1 SGHDT, CDR2 YYEEEE. Trimming took 4 bases from V and 5 from J, leaving 9 bases between them. The CDR3 length is 13 residues.

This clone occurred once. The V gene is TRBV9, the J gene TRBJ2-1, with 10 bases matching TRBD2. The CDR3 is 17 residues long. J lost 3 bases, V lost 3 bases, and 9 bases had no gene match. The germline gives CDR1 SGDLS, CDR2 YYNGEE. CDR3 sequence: CASSADSLAGIYNEQFF. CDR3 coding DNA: TGTGCCAGCAGCGCCGACTCACTAGCGGGGATCTACAATGAGCAGTTCTTC.

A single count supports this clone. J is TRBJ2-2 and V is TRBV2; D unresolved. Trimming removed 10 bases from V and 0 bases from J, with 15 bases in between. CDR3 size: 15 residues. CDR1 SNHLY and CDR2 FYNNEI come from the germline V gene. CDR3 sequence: CATAALYSNTGELFF. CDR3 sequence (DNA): TGTGCCACCGCCGCCCTGTACTCGAACACCGGGGAGCTGTTTTTT.

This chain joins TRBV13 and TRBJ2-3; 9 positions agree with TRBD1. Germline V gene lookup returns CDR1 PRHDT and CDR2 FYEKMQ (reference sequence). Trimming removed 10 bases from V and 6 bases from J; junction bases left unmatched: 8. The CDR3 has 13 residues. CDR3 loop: CANNRGLGDTQYF. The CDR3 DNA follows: TGTGCCAACAACAGGGGGCTCGGGGATACGCAGTATTTT.

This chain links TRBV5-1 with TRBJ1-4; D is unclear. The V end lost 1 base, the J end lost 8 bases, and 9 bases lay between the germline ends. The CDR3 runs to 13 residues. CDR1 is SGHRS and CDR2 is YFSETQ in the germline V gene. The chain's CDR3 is CASSLYWREKLFF. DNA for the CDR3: TGCGCCAGCAGCTTGTATTGGCGGGAAAAACTGTTTTTT.

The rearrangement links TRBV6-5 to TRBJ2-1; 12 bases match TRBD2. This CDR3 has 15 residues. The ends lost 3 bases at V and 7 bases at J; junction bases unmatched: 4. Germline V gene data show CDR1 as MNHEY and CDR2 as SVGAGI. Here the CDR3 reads CASSYLAGGQNEQFF. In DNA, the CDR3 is TGTGCCAGCAGTTATCTAGCGGGGGGGCAAAATGAGCAGTTCTTC.

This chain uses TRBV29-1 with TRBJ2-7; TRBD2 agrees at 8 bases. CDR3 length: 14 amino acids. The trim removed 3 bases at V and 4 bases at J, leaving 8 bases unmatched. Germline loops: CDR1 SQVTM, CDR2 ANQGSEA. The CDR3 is CSVDVGSGGYEQYF. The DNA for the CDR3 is TGCAGCGTTGACGTGGGCAGCGGGGGTTACGAGCAGTACTTC.

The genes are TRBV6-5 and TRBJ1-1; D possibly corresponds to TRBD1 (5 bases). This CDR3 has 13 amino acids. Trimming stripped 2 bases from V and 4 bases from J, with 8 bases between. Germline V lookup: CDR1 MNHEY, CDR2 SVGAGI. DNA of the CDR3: TGTGCCAGCAGTTACGGGCAGGGCACTGAAGCTTTCTTT. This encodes CASSYGQGTEAFF.

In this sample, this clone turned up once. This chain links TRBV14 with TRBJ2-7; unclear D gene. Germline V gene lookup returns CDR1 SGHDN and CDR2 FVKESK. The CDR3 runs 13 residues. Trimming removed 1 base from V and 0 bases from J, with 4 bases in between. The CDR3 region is CASSQAVSYEQYF. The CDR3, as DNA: TGTGCCAGCAGCCAAGCGGTCTCCTACGAGCAGTACTTC.

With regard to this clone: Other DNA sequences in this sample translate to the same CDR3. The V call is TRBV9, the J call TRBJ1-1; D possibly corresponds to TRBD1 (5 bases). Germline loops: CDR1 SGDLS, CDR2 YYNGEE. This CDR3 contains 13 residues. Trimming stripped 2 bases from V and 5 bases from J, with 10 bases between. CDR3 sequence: CASSVGDSTEAFF. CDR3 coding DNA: TGTGCCAGCAGCGTCGGGGACTCAACTGAAGCTTTCTTT.

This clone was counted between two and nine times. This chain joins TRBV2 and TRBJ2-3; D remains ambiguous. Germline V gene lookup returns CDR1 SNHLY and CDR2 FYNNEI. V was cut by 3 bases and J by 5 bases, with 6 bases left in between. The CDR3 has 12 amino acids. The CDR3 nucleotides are TGTGCCAGCAGTGATCCCGGAGATACGCAGTATTTT. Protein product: CASSDPGDTQYF.

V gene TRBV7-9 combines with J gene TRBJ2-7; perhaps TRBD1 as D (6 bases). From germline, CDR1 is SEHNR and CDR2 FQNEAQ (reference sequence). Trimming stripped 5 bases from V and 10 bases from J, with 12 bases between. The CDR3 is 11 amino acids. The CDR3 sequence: CASSAPTGQYF. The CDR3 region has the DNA TGTGCCAGCAGCGCACCGACAGGCCAGTACTTC.